This passage covers 28 T cell receptor beta chains from one sample sequenced in a study of cytotoxic CD8 clonotypes in ibrutinib-treated CLL. The repertoire was sequenced with immunoSEQ multiplex PCR; TCRdb's copy has only in-frame clones and lacks some. The sample holds almost 45,000 clones, approximately 74% seen once. Sequencing was performed on PBMCs, taken after 12 months of ibrutinib treatment. These receptor sequences come from a human donor with chronic lymphocytic leukemia.

The chain couples TRBV7-2 to TRBJ2-1, with D possibly being TRBD1 (6 bases). The V end was cut by 4 bases, the J end by 7 bases, with 11 bases between. Germline-derived CDR1 and CDR2 are SGHTA and FQGNSA. This CDR3 comprises 13 residues. In nucleotides, the CDR3 is TGTGCCAGCAGCTCGACCAGGGGTAATGAGCAGTTCTTC. Protein product: CASSSTRGNEQFF.

This rearrangement joins TRBV6-4 to TRBJ2-1; 8 bases align to TRBD2. The CDR3 runs to 13 residues. Germline values: CDR1 MRHNA, CDR2 SNTAGT. Trimming removed 5 bases from V and 4 bases from J; junction bases left unmatched: 1. The CDR3 here is CASSSGSYNEQFF. The CDR3 DNA follows: TGTGCCAGCAGTAGCGGGAGTTACAATGAGCAGTTCTTC.

This clone was seen more than once but under ten times. The chain employs TRBV7-2 and TRBJ2-5; TRBD2 is a possible D gene (6 bases). V shed 1 base and J shed 5 bases, with 11 bases lying between them. Germline-derived CDR1 and CDR2 are SGHTA and FQGNSA. The CDR3 loop spans 14 amino acids. The CDR3 spells CASSLVGGVETQYF. The CDR3, as DNA: TGTGCCAGCAGCTTAGTTGGCGGGGTTGAGACCCAGTACTTC.

The V gene is TRBV27, the J gene TRBJ2-3; 10 nucleotides match TRBD2. Germline loops: CDR1 MNHEY, CDR2 SMNVEV (reference sequence). The CDR3 sequence is 17 residues long. V dropped 4 bases and J dropped 3; count of bases not matched to a gene: 10. Here the CDR3 reads CASSSRTSGWFTDTQYF. The CDR3 DNA reads TGTGCCAGCAGTTCCCGGACTAGCGGATGGTTTACAGATACGCAGTATTTT.

The chain joins TRBV5-6 to TRBJ2-7, with 9 bases aligning to TRBD2. The CDR3 totals 15 residues. Germline V gene sequence: CDR1 SGHDT, CDR2 YYEEEE. V shed 5 bases and J 1 base; nucleotides not matched to a gene: 7. CDR3 sequence: CASRLGAGGSYEQYF. Here the CDR3 DNA reads TGTGCCAGCAGGCTGGGCGCGGGAGGGTCCTACGAGCAGTACTTC.

The chain is built from TRBV18 and TRBJ2-7; D could derive from TRBD1 or TRBD2 (5 bases each). CDR1 and CDR2 (germline): KGHSH, LQKENI. The CDR3 is 13 amino acids. V lost 5 bases and J 7 bases, leaving 15 bases between the germline ends. The CDR3 region is CASSTGTFFEQYF. DNA of the CDR3: TGTGCCAGCTCAACCGGGACCTTCTTTGAGCAGTACTTC.

J is TRBJ2-7 and V is TRBV6-1; 12 bases fit TRBD2. The CDR3 consists of 14 residues. Per the germline V gene, CDR1 is MNHNS and CDR2 is SASEGT. Losses at the gene ends were 3 bases for V and 6 bases for J; bases not matched to a gene: 3. Here the CDR3 reads CASSDLAGGLEQYF. In DNA, the CDR3 is TGTGCCAGCAGTGACCTAGCGGGAGGGCTCGAGCAGTACTTC.

This clone has only a few counts. Distinct nucleotide sequences in the sample also encode this CDR3. The chain joins TRBV28 to TRBJ1-2; D not certain. V dropped 3 bases and J dropped 2 bases, with 7 bases sitting between them. This CDR3 spans 13 amino acids. Looked up from germline, CDR1 is MDHEN and CDR2 is SYDVKM. The CDR3 DNA is TGTGCCAGCAGTTTGACCGGGAACTATGGCTACACCTTC. Encoded protein: CASSLTGNYGYTF.

The rearrangement uses TRBV10-2 and TRBJ2-3, with D perhaps assigned TRBD1 or TRBD2 (6 bases each). CDR1 WSHSY and CDR2 SAAADI come from the germline V gene. Trimming shortened V by 2 bases and J by 6 bases, and 15 bases separated the two germline ends. The CDR3 has 15 amino acids. In DNA, the CDR3 is TGCGCCAGCAGTGAGGTGGGGGGCTTGTGGGATACGCAGTATTTT. This gives the protein CASSEVGGLWDTQYF.

The chain joins TRBV7-2 to TRBJ2-5, with TRBD1 matching 11 bases. Unmatched junction bases numbered 3, after V lost 5 bases and J lost 4 bases. This CDR3 contains 14 residues. Germline CDR1 and CDR2: SGHTA and FQGNSA. This chain's CDR3 is CASSTDRGRETQYF. The CDR3 DNA reads as TGTGCCAGCAGCACGGACAGGGGGCGAGAGACCCAGTACTTC.

This chain links TRBV4-1 with TRBJ2-1, with unresolved D. The CDR3 is 14 residues long. V was clipped by 4 bases and J by 14 bases, with 21 bases between them. Germline lookup yields CDR1 MGHRA and CDR2 YSYEKL. CDR3 bases: TGCGCCAGCAGCCCTTTGATATCCGGGTCCTCCGAGTTCTTC. Amino acids: CASSPLISGSSEFF.

This chain uses TRBV19 with TRBJ2-2; 8 nucleotides line up with TRBD1. Trimming cost V 4 bases and J 5 bases; bases outside gene matches: 6. The CDR3 has 15 amino acids. Per germline, CDR1 LNHDA and CDR2 SQIVND (reference sequence). The CDR3 nucleotides are TGTGCCAGTAGTAGAGACAGGGGCATAACCGGGGAGCTGTTTTTT. This sequence encodes CASSRDRGITGELFF. Combining the CDR3 with reference TRBV19 and TRBJ2-2 gives the whole variable domain DGGITQSPKYLFRKEGQNVTLSCEQNLNHDAMYWYRQDPGQGLRLIYYSQIVNDFQKGDIAEGYSVSREKKESFPLTVTSAQKNPTAFYLCASSRDRGITGELFFGEGSRLTVL.

This chain links TRBV30 with TRBJ1-2; 8 bases fit TRBD1. Germline values: CDR1 GTSNPN, CDR2 SVGIG (reference sequence). The V segment lost 2 bases and the J segment 4 bases; nucleotides outside the gene matches: 12. The CDR3 spans 16 residues. The CDR3 loop is CAWSSRDRPFIYGYTF. The DNA for the CDR3 is TGTGCCTGGAGTAGCCGGGACAGGCCTTTTATCTATGGCTACACCTTC. Filled out from reference TRBV30 and TRBJ1-2, the complete variable domain reads SQTIHQWPATLVQPVGSPLSLECTVEGTSNPNLYWYRQAAGRGLQLLFYSVGIGQISSEVPQNLSASRPQDRQFILSSKKLLLSDSGFYLCAWSSRDRPFIYGYTFGSGTRLTVV.

CDR3 bases: TGTGCCAGCAGTAGGGGGGGGGCCTCCTATGGCTACACCTTC. Amino acid sequence: CASSRGGASYGYTF. V and J are TRBV25-1 and TRBJ1-2; maybe TRBD1 (6 bases). The V end lost 5 bases, the J end lost 4 bases, and 14 bases lay between the germline ends. CDR3 length: 14 amino acids. Looked up from germline, CDR1 is MGHDK and CDR2 is SYGVNS.

The CDR3: CAISPLAGGGEQYF. In nucleotides, the CDR3 is TGTGCCATCAGTCCTCTAGCGGGAGGTGGCGAGCAGTACTTC. The rearrangement joins TRBV10-3 to TRBJ2-7; 11 nucleotides match TRBD2. The germline CDR1 and CDR2 sequences are ENHRY and SYGVKD. The CDR3 runs 14 residues. After removal of 5 bases from V and 6 bases from J, the junction contained 6 bases not matched to a gene.

This chain joins TRBV5-4 and TRBJ2-7; 14 bases line up with TRBD2. CDR1 is SGHNT and CDR2 is YYREEE in the germline V gene (reference sequence). V gave up 4 bases and J gave up 1 base; unmatched junction bases: 7. CDR3 length: 17 residues. The DNA for the CDR3 is TGTGCCAGCAGCGTGGGACTAGCGGGAGCTGGGTCCTACGAGCAGTACTTC. Residues: CASSVGLAGAGSYEQYF.

The chain uses TRBV5-1 and TRBJ2-2; TRBD1 matches at 8 bases. Trimming removed 1 base from V and 7 bases from J; junction bases left unmatched: 3. Germline CDR1 SGHRS, CDR2 YFSETQ. The CDR3 is 14 residues long. CDR3 protein: CASSLLDRVGELFF. The CDR3 coding sequence is TGCGCCAGCAGCTTGCTGGACAGGGTCGGGGAGCTGTTTTTT.

V is TRBV9 and J is TRBJ2-3; D may be TRBD1 (6 bases). Trimming removed 3 bases at V and 3 bases at J, with 11 bases between. The CDR3 consists of 14 residues. Germline V CDR1 and CDR2: SGDLS, YYNGEE. Written as DNA, the CDR3 is TGTGCCAGCAGCGCCCGGGACACTACAGATACGCAGTATTTT. Its translation: CASSARDTTDTQYF.

This chain links TRBV5-6 with TRBJ2-5; no clear D gene. Per the germline V gene, CDR1 is SGHDT and CDR2 is YYEEEE. This CDR3 has 13 residues. Between the trimmed V and J ends, which lost 7 bases and 0 bases, there was a span of 10 bases. The CDR3 loop is CASRRKDQETQYF. In nucleotides, the CDR3 is TGTGCCAGCCGCAGGAAAGACCAAGAGACCCAGTACTTC.

The chain is built from TRBV6-9 and TRBJ1-1; D not certain. CDR1 is MNHGY and CDR2 is SVAAGI in the germline V gene. V was clipped by 4 bases and J by 6 bases, with 15 bases between them. The length of the CDR3 is 14 residues. The CDR3: CASSLGHKNPEAFF. In nucleotides, the CDR3 is TGTGCCAGCAGTTTAGGGCATAAAAACCCTGAAGCTTTCTTT.

This clone was observed a few times. The V gene is TRBV4-2, the J gene TRBJ2-1; 8 positions match TRBD1. CDR3 length: 15 residues. Losses at the gene ends were 2 bases for V and 1 base for J; bases not matched to a gene: 1. Germline V gives CDR1 LGHNA, CDR2 YNFKEQ. This CDR3 reads CASSQNRGSYNEQFF. For the CDR3, the DNA is TGTGCCAGCAGCCAAAACAGGGGGTCCTACAATGAGCAGTTCTTC.

The chain couples TRBV7-9 to TRBJ2-5, with 9 bases aligning to TRBD1. CDR3 length: 15 amino acids. V lost 7 bases, J lost 5 bases, and 11 bases stayed unmatched. Germline V gives CDR1 SEHNR, CDR2 FQNEAQ (reference sequence). The CDR3 is CASIDQTGTGETQYF. In nucleotides, the CDR3 is TGTGCCAGCATCGATCAAACCGGGACAGGGGAGACCCAGTACTTC.

In this sample, this clone turned up once. V and J are TRBV19 and TRBJ1-2; the D gene is possibly TRBD1 (6 bases). Trimming removed 6 bases from V and 0 bases from J, with 14 bases in between. This CDR3 spans 15 amino acids. The germline V gene has CDR1 LNHDA and CDR2 SQIVND (reference sequence). The CDR3 DNA reads as TGTGCCAGTAGGGGGGCGGAAGCGTCTAACTATGGCTACACCTTC. Translating gives CASRGAEASNYGYTF.

The chain has TRBV4-1 and TRBJ2-1; D unresolved. Trimming left V 4 bases short and J 15 bases short, with 4 bases between. Germline V gene lookup returns CDR1 MGHRA and CDR2 YSYEKL. CDR3 length: 8 amino acids. The CDR3 loop is CASSRRFF. In nucleotides, the CDR3 is TGCGCCAGCAGCCGTCGGTTCTTC.

This clone was observed a single time. The V call is TRBV5-1, the J call TRBJ2-7, with TRBD2 as a possible D gene (6 bases). V gave up 0 bases and J gave up 3 bases, with 10 bases separating them. The CDR3 has 14 amino acids. CDR1 and CDR2 (germline): SGHRS, YFSETQ. Written as DNA, the CDR3 is TGCGCCAGCAGCTTGGAGGAGGGCCGCTACGAGCAGTACTTC. Protein product: CASSLEEGRYEQYF. The variable domain in full, with the rest retrieved from reference TRBV5-1 and TRBJ2-7, is KAGVTQTPRYLIKTRGQQVTLSCSPISGHRSVSWYQQTPGQGLQFLFEYFSETQRNKGNFPGRFSGRQFSNSRSEMNVSTLELGDSALYLCASSLEEGRYEQYFGPGTRLTVT.

The sample holds one count of this clone. The V and J genes are TRBV9 and TRBJ1-4, with 7 bases aligning to TRBD1. CDR3 length: 15 residues. V lost 0 bases to trimming and J lost 8 bases; unmatched junction nucleotides: 7. Germline values: CDR1 SGDLS, CDR2 YYNGEE. As DNA, the CDR3 is TGTGCCAGCAGCGTAGAACCCCAGGGGGTAGAAAAACTGTTTTTT. It encodes CASSVEPQGVEKLFF. The full variable domain, with the rest looked up from reference TRBV9 and TRBJ1-4, is DSGVTQTPKHLITATGQRVTLRCSPRSGDLSVYWYQQSLDQGLQFLIQYYNGEERAKGNILERFSAQQFPDLHSELNLSSLELGDSALYFCASSVEPQGVEKLFFGSGTQLSVL.

The V and J genes are TRBV29-1 and TRBJ1-1; a possible D gene is TRBD1 (5 bases). The CDR3 runs 11 residues. The V end was cut by 7 bases, the J end by 13 bases, with 19 bases between. Germline V gene sequence: CDR1 SQVTM, CDR2 ANQGSEA. The CDR3 reads CSAAASGGGFF. The CDR3 bases are TGCAGCGCCGCGGCATCGGGGGGTGGTTTCTTT.

The chain recombines TRBV5-1 with TRBJ1-2; unclear D gene. The CDR3 sequence is 15 residues long. Looked up from germline, CDR1 is SGHRS and CDR2 is YFSETQ. Trimming took 0 bases from V and 6 from J, leaving 15 bases between them. CDR3 bases: TGCGCCAGCAGCTTGGATCTGGGCGCAGAGGATGGCTACACCTTC. This encodes CASSLDLGAEDGYTF.